This T cell receptor beta chain appears in the sequencing data of a study of identical twins. General study points: Conclusions were based on cross-sectional statistical analysis, without following the same donors.

From the 5' RACE reads, TCRdb called clonotypes with MiXCR, one entry per CDR3 protein. Found here are approximately 700,000 distinct CDR3 sequences, 5.5% to 6.5% of them singletons; the top ten hold 1.5% to 2%. Ten or more counts support this clonotype. The antigen is undetermined. What was sequenced was naive T cells sorted from blood. This clonotype was obtained from a man aged 18 to 29 in good health.

The CDR3 reads CSASMGGRTKIEAFF. CDR3 nucleotides: TGCAGTGCTAGCATGGGGGGGCGAACCAAAATTGAAGCTTTCTTT. The V and J genes are TRBV20-1 and TRBJ1-1, with a possible D match to TRBD1 (6 bases). This CDR3 has 15 amino acids. Germline CDR1 and CDR2: DFQATT and SNEGSKA (reference sequence). V was pared by 3 bases and J by 7 bases, with 21 bases between.